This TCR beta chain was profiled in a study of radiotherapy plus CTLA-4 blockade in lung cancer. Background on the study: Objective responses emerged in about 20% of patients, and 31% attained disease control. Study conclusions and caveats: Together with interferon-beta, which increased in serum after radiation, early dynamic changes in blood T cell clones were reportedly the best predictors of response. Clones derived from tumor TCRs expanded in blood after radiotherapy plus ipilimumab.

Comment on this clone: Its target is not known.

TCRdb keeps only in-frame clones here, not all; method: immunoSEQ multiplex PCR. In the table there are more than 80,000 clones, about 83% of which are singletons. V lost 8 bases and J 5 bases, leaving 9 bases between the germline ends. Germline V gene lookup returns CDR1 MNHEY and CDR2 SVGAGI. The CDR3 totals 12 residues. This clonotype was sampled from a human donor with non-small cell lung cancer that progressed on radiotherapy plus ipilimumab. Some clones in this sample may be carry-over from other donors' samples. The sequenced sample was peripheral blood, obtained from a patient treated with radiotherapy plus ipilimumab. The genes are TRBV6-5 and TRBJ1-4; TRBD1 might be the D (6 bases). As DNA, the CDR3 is TGTGCCAGCGCAACAGGGAATGAAAAACTGTTTTTT. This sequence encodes CASATGNEKLFF.